The rows below give T cell receptor beta chains drawn from one sample of a study of blood T cell repertoires in COVID-19. Sequencing used immunoSEQ multiplex PCR; TCRdb keeps in-frame clones, though not all of them. This sample has 150,000 to 200,000 clones, with 75% to 90% found just once. The sequenced material came from PBMCs or T cells enriched from blood (not recorded which). Every receptor here comes from a man aged 35-49 years who had recovered from COVID-19. Both conserved end residues are part of each CDR3. D genes are given only for firm matches.

d_call v_call cdr3_aa
. TRBV28 CASTRDKENGYTF
. TRBV6-1 CASSEHGYQPQHF
. TRBV14 CASSQGGTRNTEAFF
TRBD2 TRBV6-1 CASSVRLAGYLNTGELFF
. TRBV27 CASNRGATGELFF
. TRBV28 CASSSLTDRGEKLFF
. TRBV18 CASSLGTPGGLNQPQHF
. TRBV28 CASRSGRRAYNEKLFF
. TRBV28 CASSPPGSRYTEAFF
. TRBV18 CASSPSNMEHRGNQPQHF
. TRBV5-1 CASSLVGAGANVLTF
TRBD1 TRBV27 CASSFGQGRTEAFF
TRBD1 TRBV7-8 CASSLGQGNTIYF
. TRBV12-3/TRBV12-4 CASSSTGQYGYTF
TRBD2 TRBV5-1 CASSVSGSGLETQYF
. TRBV11-3 CASSLLSSTESYEQYF
TRBD1 TRBV5-1 CASSSDRVSPLHF
. TRBV10-2 CASSERGHNQETQYF
TRBD1 TRBV5-1 CASSLVGQGKSPLHF
. TRBV24-1 CATSNRENEQYF
TRBD1 TRBV28 CASSPGQERGYTF
. TRBV24-1 CATSWGANTGELFF
. TRBV10-2 CASGAGLSYEQYF
. TRBV13 CASSLMGRGYEQYF
. TRBV9 CASSESPSGFNEKLFF
. TRBV18 CASSLLDKQGGYGYTF
TRBD2 TRBV5-4 CASSLGAGLAGVETQYF
. TRBV13 CASSFLQGSGANVLTF
TRBD1 TRBV9 CASSPGTALNEKLFF
. TRBV10-2 CASSVGQQYEQYF
. TRBV30 CAWSVLQAQSGYTF
. TRBV5-5 CASSTRGGENQPQHF
TRBD1 TRBV5-1 CASSLATGGLTATYEQYF
. TRBV27 CASRTGNQPQHF
. TRBV5-1 CASYDRIQETQYF
TRBD1 TRBV7-9 CASSSPGGRGYTF
TRBD1 TRBV30 CARGQGGYGYTF
. TRBV29-1 CSGNTGYGYTF
TRBD1 TRBV14 CASSLTNRGLSPLHF
TRBD1 TRBV4-1 CASSQDGQGSGEQYF
TRBD1 TRBV19 CASNRGRDQPQHF
. TRBV27 CASSPRGSNQPQHF
. TRBV5-1 CASGQGNTGELFF
. TRBV6-5 CASSPPGRDGYTF
. TRBV9 CASSGPADTQYF
. TRBV5-1 CASSTSDRAYEQYF
. TRBV2 CASAGSEGTQYF
. TRBV5-1 CASSEKGTTYEQYF
. TRBV12-3/TRBV12-4 CASSSDRGSPLHF
. TRBV3-1/TRBV3-2 CASSHREAYNEQFF
TRBD1 TRBV28 CASSDDRATYNSPLHF
TRBD1 TRBV28 CASSLPGTGDEKLFF
TRBD2 TRBV4-1 CASSQDSSGTFSSLEQYF
TRBD2 TRBV28 CASSKTSGRAVYEQYF
TRBD1 TRBV9 CASSGDPGQGNGYTF